The 17 T cell receptor beta chains reported below all come from one sample, sequenced in a study of blood T cells in healthy people across ages. A second PCR of about 7 to 12 cycles used a sample-barcoded 5' primer and a J-beta primer mix. TCRdb recomputed calls from the 5' RACE reads with MiXCR, one row per CDR3 protein. The sample holds around 1,500,000 distinct CDR3 sequences, approximately 40% seen once. The specimen sequenced was blood. These receptors were taken from a woman aged 18-29 years in good health.

This clonotype was observed a few times. The junction does not match germline at one end; this may be a read error. This chain connects TRBV4-2 to TRBJ2-7; D tentatively fits TRBD1 or TRBD2 (6 bases each). The CDR3 contains 12 residues. Per the germline V gene, CDR1 is LGHNA and CDR2 is YNFKEQ. This chain's CDR3 is CASSGGPYGQYF. The CDR3 DNA sequence: TGTGCCAGCAGTGGGGGGCCCTACGGGCAGTACTTC.

This chain connects TRBV12-3 or TRBV12-4 to TRBJ2-3, with 12 bases that match TRBD1. The CDR3 spans 14 residues. V was clipped by 0 bases and J by 8 bases; unmatched bases: 0. The CDR3 sequence: CASSLAGQGATQYF. The CDR3 DNA is TGTGCCAGCAGTTTAGCGGGACAGGGGGCTACGCAGTATTTT.

This clonotype was seen only a few times. At one of its ends the junction is not consistent with the germline gene, which may arise from a read error. This chain joins TRBV20-1 and TRBJ2-1; D is unresolved. The J call may be wrong; the DNA end is better matched by TRBJ2-7. The CDR3 contains 11 residues. CDR1 is DFQATT and CDR2 is SNEGSKA in the germline V gene (reference sequence). The DNA of the CDR3 is TGCAGTGCTGGAGATATGTACGAGCAGTACTTC. As protein: CSAGDMYEQYF.

The rearrangement links TRBV5-5 to TRBJ2-5; 9 bases match TRBD1. CDR1 is SGHKS, CDR2 YYEKEE, per germline (reference sequence). The CDR3 contains 17 residues. The ends lost 6 bases at V and 7 bases at J; junction bases unmatched: 19. The CDR3 sequence: CASIKTGTGLLSGTQYF. The CDR3 DNA reads TGTGCCAGCATCAAGACCGGGACAGGGTTACTCTCGGGGACCCAGTACTTC.

V is TRBV2 and J is TRBJ2-5; D is unclear. CDR1 and CDR2 (germline): SNHLY, FYNNEI. The CDR3 spans 14 residues. Trimming removed 8 bases from V and 1 base from J, with 14 bases in between. The CDR3 reads CASSGWQTQETQYF. The CDR3 nucleotides read TGTGCCAGCTCCGGGTGGCAGACCCAAGAGACCCAGTACTTC.

The chain recombines TRBV20-1 with TRBJ2-1; 8 bases are shared with TRBD2. The J call may be mistaken, given a closer DNA end match to TRBJ2-7. This CDR3 has 14 amino acids. Germline V gene sequence: CDR1 DFQATT, CDR2 SNEGSKA (reference sequence). CDR3 DNA sequence: TGCAGTGCCGGCGGGGGGCCGACCTACAATGAGCAGTACTTC. This gives the protein CSAGGGPTYNEQYF.

This clonotype was detected a few times. The CDR3 reads CASSMGQSHNEQFF. Written as DNA, the CDR3 is TGTGCCAGCAGCATGGGACAGTCCCACAATGAGCAGTTCTTC. The rearrangement uses TRBV7-3 and TRBJ2-1; 7 bases line up with TRBD1. The CDR3 consists of 14 residues. Looked up from germline, CDR1 is SGHTA and CDR2 is FQGTGA. Trimming removed 5 bases from V and 5 bases from J; junction bases left unmatched: 6.

This chain links TRBV3-1 with TRBJ1-2; D unresolved. The CDR3 consists of 12 residues. Per germline, CDR1 LGHDT and CDR2 YNNKEL (reference sequence). Between the trimmed V and J ends, which lost 3 bases and 11 bases, there was a span of 13 bases. The CDR3 protein is CASSQAGGGYTF. In DNA form, the CDR3 reads TGTGCCAGCAGCCAGGCCGGCGGAGGGTACACCTTC.

A few counts support this clonotype. The chain is built from TRBV20-1 and TRBJ1-1, with D possibly being TRBD1 (6 bases). This CDR3 contains 14 residues. Germline CDR1 reads DFQATT; CDR2 reads SNEGSKA (reference sequence). V lost 3 bases to trimming and J lost 4 bases, with 15 bases between them. The CDR3 loop reads CSASGRRGGTEAFF. The CDR3 nucleotides are TGCAGTGCTAGTGGTAGGAGGGGGGGCACTGAAGCTTTCTTT.

This clonotype was seen more than once but under ten times. The genes are TRBV6-1 and TRBJ2-4, with TRBD2 as a possible D gene (5 bases). CDR1 and CDR2 from the germline V gene are MNHNS and SASEGT. Trimming took 1 base from V and 8 from J, leaving 15 bases between them. The length of the CDR3 is 15 residues. Here the CDR3 reads CASSEVSGVRYIQYF. CDR3 coding DNA: TGTGCCAGCAGTGAAGTTTCCGGGGTTAGGTACATTCAGTACTTC.

This clonotype has just a few counts. This sequence joins TRBV7-3 and TRBJ1-5; 7 bases fit TRBD1. Looked up from germline, CDR1 is SGHTA and CDR2 is FQGTGA. The CDR3 has 18 residues. Germline trimming cut 0 bases from V and 4 bases from J; bases unmatched to any gene: 12. CDR3 region: CASSLTFRSTGPNQPQHF. The CDR3 DNA reads as TGTGCCAGCAGCTTAACGTTTAGGTCGACAGGGCCAAATCAGCCCCAGCATTTT.

V and J are TRBV7-9 and TRBJ2-3; D unresolved. Looked up from germline, CDR1 is SEHNR and CDR2 is FQNEAQ (reference sequence). The CDR3 runs 13 residues. Deletions cut 10 bases from V and 4 bases from J, with 15 bases between. The CDR3 DNA sequence: TGTGCCACGGTAGCTAGGACCCCAGATACGCAGTATTTT. The encoded protein is CATVARTPDTQYF.

This clonotype was seen only a few times. The genes are TRBV7-9 and TRBJ2-3; the match to TRBD2 covers 11 bases. CDR1 is SEHNR and CDR2 is FQNEAQ in the germline V gene (reference sequence). The CDR3 is 17 amino acids. V shed 1 base, J shed 6 bases, and the junction held 9 bases outside the gene matches. In DNA form, the CDR3 reads TGTGCCAGCAGCTTAGGGCTAGCGGGGGGCCCGGTGGATACGCAGTATTTT. This translates into CASSLGLAGGPVDTQYF.

The chain couples TRBV20-1 to TRBJ1-2; a possible D gene is TRBD1 (5 bases). The germline V gene has CDR1 DFQATT and CDR2 SNEGSKA (reference sequence). The germline V and J ends were trimmed by 5 bases and 0 bases, with 13 bases remaining between them. This CDR3 has 14 amino acids. CDR3 sequence (DNA): TGCAGTGCTTCCGGCGCGGGGGCTAACTATGGCTACACCTTC. As protein: CSASGAGANYGYTF.

The chain recombines TRBV12-3 or TRBV12-4 with TRBJ2-3; the match to TRBD2 covers 7 bases. J was trimmed by 0 bases and V by 5 bases; bases with no gene match: 8. CDR3 length: 16 residues. The CDR3 here is CASSGGDGPSTDTQYF. In DNA form, the CDR3 reads TGTGCCAGCAGTGGGGGGGACGGACCTAGCACAGATACGCAGTATTTT.

V is TRBV24-1 and J is TRBJ2-3; 8 nucleotides align to TRBD1. V shed 4 bases and J 5 bases; nucleotides not matched to a gene: 10. Germline V lookup: CDR1 KGHDR, CDR2 SFDVKD. This CDR3 region has 16 residues. The CDR3 is CATSDDRGGLGDTQYF. The CDR3, as DNA: TGTGCCACCAGTGACGACAGGGGTGGGCTCGGAGATACGCAGTATTTT.

This chain uses TRBV20-1 with TRBJ2-1; TRBD2 aligns across 8 bases. Germline V gene data show CDR1 as DFQATT and CDR2 as SNEGSKA (reference sequence). This CDR3 has 18 residues. The V segment lost 1 base and the J segment 0 bases; nucleotides outside the gene matches: 11. The CDR3 spells CSARAGLAGESSYNEQFF. CDR3 bases: TGCAGTGCTAGAGCGGGTCTAGCGGGTGAGAGCTCCTACAATGAGCAGTTCTTC.